One and the same sample provided the 32 T cell receptor beta chains below, sequenced in a study of control samples from healthy donors and cancer patients. The assay was immunoSEQ multiplex PCR, and TCRdb's table has in-frame clones only and misses some. This repertoire shows fewer than 20,000 clones, about 89% found once; its top ten account for 11%. Source material: PBMCs. Receptors originate from a woman in her 70s with colorectal cancer.

This chain joins TRBV2 and TRBJ2-7; 8 nucleotides agree with TRBD2. After removal of 2 bases from V and 0 bases from J, the junction contained 3 bases not matched to a gene. The CDR3 contains 15 residues. Germline CDR1 is SNHLY and CDR2 is FYNNEI. The DNA of the CDR3 is TGTGCCAGCAGTGAACGGGGGGGGAGCTCCTACGAGCAGTACTTC. This sequence encodes CASSERGGSSYEQYF.

The chain's CDR3 is CSVDGYGYTF. The CDR3 DNA sequence: TGCAGCGTTGACGGCTATGGCTACACCTTC. The V and J genes are TRBV29-1 and TRBJ1-2, with D uncertain. Deletions cut 3 bases from V and 4 bases from J, with 3 bases between. There are 10 residues in the CDR3. CDR1 is SQVTM and CDR2 is ANQGSEA in the germline V gene.

V usage is TRBV19 and J usage is TRBJ1-5; a weak D match, TRBD1 (5 bases). Germline loops: CDR1 LNHDA, CDR2 SQIVND (reference sequence). The CDR3 extends over 15 amino acids. The V end was cut by 7 bases, the J end by 0 bases, with 13 bases between. This chain's CDR3 is CASTPTDYSNQPQHF. In DNA form, the CDR3 reads TGTGCCAGTACCCCGACAGACTATAGCAATCAGCCCCAGCATTTT.

As DNA, the CDR3 is TGCAGTGCTGATCGGGGCGACGAGCAGTACTTC. This sequence encodes CSADRGDEQYF. The chain links TRBV20-1 to TRBJ2-7, with D perhaps given as TRBD1 or TRBD2 (5 bases each). CDR3 length: 11 amino acids. Germline CDR1 is DFQATT and CDR2 is SNEGSKA (reference sequence). Trimming pared 5 bases from V and 5 bases from J, leaving 10 bases between.

The chain employs TRBV7-9 and TRBJ2-2; D unclear. This CDR3 is built from 14 residues. The V end lost 5 bases, the J end lost 1 base, and 8 bases lay between the germline ends. Germline V gene data show CDR1 as SEHNR and CDR2 as FQNEAQ (reference sequence). This CDR3 reads CASSRWGNTGELFF. Written as DNA, the CDR3 is TGTGCCAGCAGCCGATGGGGGAACACCGGGGAGCTGTTTTTT.

The chain combines TRBV4-1 with TRBJ1-4; perhaps TRBD1 as D (6 bases). Trimming took 0 bases from V and 6 from J, leaving 11 bases between them. This CDR3 comprises 15 residues. The germline CDR1 and CDR2 sequences are MGHRA and YSYEKL. The CDR3 region is CASSQDAGGHEKLFF. In nucleotides, the CDR3 is TGCGCCAGCAGCCAAGATGCGGGGGGCCATGAAAAACTGTTTTTT.

The CDR3, as DNA: TGTGCCAGCAGCCAAGGGGGGGGAGCGAACACCGGGGAGCTGTTTTTT. This sequence encodes CASSQGGGANTGELFF. The chain uses TRBV3-1 (or the pseudogene TRBV3-2) and TRBJ2-2, with TRBD2 matching over 7 bases. V shed 1 base and J 0 bases; nucleotides not matched to a gene: 2. The CDR3 consists of 16 residues. CDR1 is LGHDT, CDR2 YNNKEL, per germline (reference sequence).

The rearrangement links TRBV14 to TRBJ2-6, with 7 bases matching TRBD1. V gave up 4 bases and J gave up 0 bases; unmatched junction bases: 9. Germline-derived CDR1 and CDR2 are SGHDN and FVKESK. CDR3 size: 18 residues. The CDR3 is CASSPWWDSHSGANVLTF. The CDR3 bases are TGTGCCAGCAGCCCCTGGTGGGACAGCCACTCTGGGGCCAACGTCCTGACTTTC.

V gene TRBV6-5 combines with J gene TRBJ2-7, with TRBD2 matching over 9 bases. This CDR3 comprises 15 residues. Germline loops: CDR1 MNHEY, CDR2 SVGAGI. J was trimmed by 3 bases and V by 5 bases; bases with no gene match: 8. CDR3 DNA sequence: TGTGCCAGCAGTACTAGACTAGCGGACTACTACGAGCAGTACTTC. Protein product: CASSTRLADYYEQYF.

The chain joins TRBV5-4 to TRBJ2-1; no clear D gene. V dropped 3 bases and J dropped 9 bases, with 7 bases sitting between them. Germline CDR1 is SGHNT and CDR2 is YYREEE (reference sequence). The CDR3 totals 11 residues. The CDR3 region is CASSSFSEQFF. The CDR3 nucleotides read TGTGCCAGCAGCTCCTTTAGTGAGCAGTTCTTC.

On this clone itself: Additional DNA sequences in this sample encode the identical CDR3. This chain joins TRBV5-1 and TRBJ1-2, with a weak D call TRBD1 (5 bases). Germline lookup yields CDR1 SGHRS and CDR2 YFSETQ. V lost 0 bases to trimming and J lost 5 bases, with 14 bases between them. There are 15 residues in the CDR3. The CDR3 sequence is CASSLAPQGGYGYTF. The CDR3 bases are TGCGCCAGCAGCTTGGCTCCGCAGGGCGGGTATGGCTACACCTTC.

This sequence joins TRBV5-6 and TRBJ1-1, with TRBD1 matching 10 bases. The CDR3 extends over 16 amino acids. V lost 0 bases, J lost 0 bases, and 2 bases stayed unmatched. CDR1 is SGHDT and CDR2 is YYEEEE in the germline V gene. CDR3 residues: CASSLATGGLNTEAFF. CDR3 nucleotides: TGTGCCAGCAGCTTGGCGACAGGGGGCTTGAACACTGAAGCTTTCTTT.

CDR3 sequence: CASRTGTGTDTQYF. Written as DNA, the CDR3 is TGTGCCAGCAGAACAGGGACAGGCACAGATACGCAGTATTTT. The rearrangement joins TRBV7-2 to TRBJ2-3; 7 bases are shared with TRBD1. V shed 6 bases, J shed 1 base, and the junction held 4 bases outside the gene matches. In germline, CDR1 is SGHTA, CDR2 FQGNSA. The CDR3 consists of 14 residues.

The J gene is TRBJ1-2, the V gene TRBV5-6; D is perhaps TRBD1 (5 bases). Trimming left V 4 bases short and J 3 bases short, with 16 bases between. The CDR3 spans 15 residues. Germline assignment: CDR1 SGHDT and CDR2 YYEEEE. CDR3 bases: TGTGCCAGCAGCCGGGCGGGGAGGGGTGACTATGGCTACACCTTC. Translated: CASSRAGRGDYGYTF.

This chain joins TRBV6-2 or TRBV6-3 and TRBJ2-2, with D hard to call. V was pared by 2 bases and J by 6 bases, with 10 bases between. The CDR3 sequence is 14 residues long. Germline CDR1 is MNHEY and CDR2 is SVGEGT. CDR3 nucleotide sequence: TGTGCCAGCAGTTACCCCCCCGGCTCCGGGGAGCTGTTTTTT. Residues: CASSYPPGSGELFF.

The chain is built from TRBV7-2 and TRBJ2-1; 12 nucleotides agree with TRBD2. This CDR3 is built from 15 residues. V lost 4 bases, J lost 8 bases, and 6 bases stayed unmatched. Germline CDR1 reads SGHTA; CDR2 reads FQGNSA. The CDR3 nucleotides read TGTGCCAGCAGCTCGGGACTAGCGGGTAAGGATGAGCAGTTCTTC. Translation: CASSSGLAGKDEQFF.

The V call is TRBV5-1, the J call TRBJ2-3; TRBD2 might be the D (6 bases). Germline lookup yields CDR1 SGHRS and CDR2 YFSETQ. The ends were cut back, 4 bases at V and 6 bases at J, with 21 bases in the middle. The CDR3 covers 16 residues. The CDR3 protein is CASSLGLPLGVDTQYF. CDR3 coding DNA: TGCGCCAGCAGCCTGGGACTCCCCTTAGGGGTGGATACGCAGTATTTT.

The rearrangement links TRBV5-8 to TRBJ2-3, with D maybe TRBD1 (6 bases). Germline CDR1 and CDR2: SGHTS and YDEGEE. The CDR3 is 15 amino acids. V lost 2 bases to trimming and J lost 0 bases, with 10 bases between them. DNA for the CDR3: TGTGCCAGCAGCTTTGGGACAACTAGCACAGATACGCAGTATTTT. This gives the protein CASSFGTTSTDTQYF.

The table lists this clone with a count of one. The chain is built from TRBV6-4 and TRBJ1-1; D gene unclear. Trimming removed 10 bases from V and 1 base from J, with 7 bases in between. Per the germline V gene, CDR1 is MRHNA and CDR2 is SNTAGT. The CDR3 sequence is 11 residues long. CDR3 sequence reads: CATRQNTEAFF. The CDR3 DNA reads TGTGCCACGAGACAGAACACTGAAGCTTTCTTT.

V and J are TRBV2 and TRBJ2-1; 10 bases align to TRBD1. This CDR3 is 15 amino acids long. Germline trimming cut 4 bases from V and 12 bases from J; bases unmatched to any gene: 12. Looked up from germline, CDR1 is SNHLY and CDR2 is FYNNEI. Here the CDR3 reads CASSGFGQGVGGQFF. CDR3 DNA: TGTGCCAGCAGTGGTTTTGGACAGGGGGTCGGTGGGCAGTTCTTC.

A single count supports this clone. V usage is TRBV6-2 or TRBV6-3 and J usage is TRBJ1-5, with TRBD1 as a possible D gene (5 bases). The CDR3 loop spans 16 amino acids. V lost 4 bases and J 6 bases, leaving 19 bases between the germline ends. Germline CDR1 reads MNHEY; CDR2 reads SVGEGT. The CDR3 spells CASSWTSGPRSQPQHF. The CDR3 DNA reads as TGTGCCAGCAGTTGGACATCCGGGCCGCGATCTCAGCCCCAGCATTTT.

V usage is TRBV5-1 and J usage is TRBJ1-2; maybe TRBD1 (6 bases). CDR3 size: 14 residues. V shed 4 bases and J shed 4 bases, with 14 bases lying between them. In germline, CDR1 is SGHRS, CDR2 YFSETQ. Written as DNA, the CDR3 is TGCGCCAGCAGCACCAGGGGCTTGGGCTATGGCTACACCTTC. This sequence encodes CASSTRGLGYGYTF.

V usage is TRBV19 and J usage is TRBJ1-1, with D unresolved. V lost 6 bases and J 1 base, leaving 33 bases between the germline ends. The CDR3 spans 21 residues. The germline CDR1 and CDR2 sequences are LNHDA and SQIVND (reference sequence). The CDR3 DNA reads as TGTGCCAGTAGCCATATGTTCGCGGGATTGAACAGCGGGGAGCGGAACACTGAAGCTTTCTTT. Residues: CASSHMFAGLNSGERNTEAFF.

The chain combines TRBV15 with TRBJ2-7; TRBD2 is a possible D gene (5 bases). The CDR3 consists of 13 residues. Germline V gene data show CDR1 as LNHNV and CDR2 as YYDKDF (reference sequence). Trimming took off 0 bases at V and 4 bases at J, with 7 bases between the two ends. CDR3 residues: CATSRDGGYEQYF. CDR3 sequence (DNA): TGTGCCACCAGCAGAGACGGCGGGTACGAGCAGTACTTC.

DNA of the CDR3: TGTGCCAGCAGTGAATATGGTGGCGCCAGCTCCTACAATGAGCAGTTCTTC. This sequence encodes CASSEYGGASSYNEQFF. The rearrangement joins TRBV2 to TRBJ2-1; D remains ambiguous. Trimming stripped 2 bases from V and 0 bases from J, with 14 bases between. This CDR3 is built from 17 residues. Per germline, CDR1 SNHLY and CDR2 FYNNEI.

This rearrangement joins TRBV6-6 to TRBJ2-7; 7 nucleotides align to TRBD1. The CDR3 spans 15 residues. Germline V lookup: CDR1 MNHNY, CDR2 SVGAGI (reference sequence). V shed 8 bases and J 1 base; nucleotides not matched to a gene: 11. Written as DNA, the CDR3 is TGTGCCAGCCCAGTTAACCGGGACAGATCCTACGAGCAGTACTTC. Protein product: CASPVNRDRSYEQYF.

The J gene is TRBJ2-5, the V gene TRBV6-5; D ambiguous. The CDR3 spans 14 residues. Germline-derived CDR1 and CDR2 are MNHEY and SVGAGI. The V gene lost 0 bases and the J gene lost 2 bases, with 7 bases spanning the gap. The CDR3 reads CASSYSYSQETQYF. DNA for the CDR3: TGTGCCAGCAGTTACTCATACAGTCAAGAGACCCAGTACTTC.

The chain links TRBV5-1 to TRBJ1-6; D unresolved. CDR1 SGHRS and CDR2 YFSETQ come from the germline V gene. The V gene lost 0 bases and the J gene lost 10 bases, with 14 bases spanning the gap. CDR3 length equals 15 residues. The CDR3 DNA reads as TGCGCCAGCAGCTTGGCATCCGTCTCCCAATCACCCCTCCACTTT. Its protein product is CASSLASVSQSPLHF.

This clone was observed a single time. The chain has TRBV4-3 and TRBJ2-5, with a tentative D call TRBD2 (5 bases). CDR1 and CDR2 (germline): LGHNA, YSLEER. V was shortened by 3 bases and J by 5 bases, with 16 bases between the two germline ends. This CDR3 is 15 amino acids long. The CDR3 region is CASSQDLGRAETQYF. The CDR3 nucleotides are TGCGCCAGCAGCCAGGACCTAGGGAGAGCGGAGACCCAGTACTTC.

The chain recombines TRBV18 with TRBJ2-7; TRBD1 matches 7 bases. Germline CDR1 is KGHSH and CDR2 is LQKENI. The ends lost 9 bases at V and 3 bases at J; junction bases unmatched: 8. This CDR3 is built from 13 residues. The DNA for the CDR3 is TGTGCCAGTAGAGACAGGGCAGACTACGAGCAGTACTTC. This gives the protein CASRDRADYEQYF. Together with reference TRBV18 and TRBJ2-7, the CDR3 gives the full variable domain: NAGVMQNPRHLVRRRGQEARLRCSPMKGHSHVYWYRQLPEEGLKFMVYLQKENIIDESGMPKERFSAEFPKEGPSILRIQQVVRGDSAAYFCASRDRADYEQYFGPGTRLTVT.

The V and J genes are TRBV3-1 (or the pseudogene TRBV3-2) and TRBJ2-1; TRBD2 matches 11 bases. This CDR3 region has 15 residues. In germline, CDR1 is LGHDT, CDR2 YNNKEL (reference sequence). Losses at the gene ends were 3 bases for V and 4 bases for J; bases not matched to a gene: 2. The CDR3, as DNA: TGTGCCAGCAGCCATAGCGGGGGGGGATACAATGAGCAGTTCTTC. Translated, it gives CASSHSGGGYNEQFF.

The chain combines TRBV7-3 with TRBJ2-7; 9 bases agree with TRBD2. V lost 5 bases, J lost 0 bases, and 5 bases stayed unmatched. The germline V gene has CDR1 SGHTA and CDR2 FQGTGA. The CDR3 sequence is 15 residues long. The CDR3 sequence is CASSPDSGSSYEQYF. In nucleotides, the CDR3 is TGTGCCAGCAGCCCGGATAGCGGGAGCTCCTACGAGCAGTACTTC. The full variable domain, with the rest looked up from reference TRBV7-3 and TRBJ2-7, is GAGVSQTPSNKVTEKGKYVELRCDPISGHTALYWYRQSLGQGPEFLIYFQGTGAADDSGLPNDRFFAVRPEGSVSTLKIQRTERGDSAVYLCASSPDSGSSYEQYFGPGTRLTVT.